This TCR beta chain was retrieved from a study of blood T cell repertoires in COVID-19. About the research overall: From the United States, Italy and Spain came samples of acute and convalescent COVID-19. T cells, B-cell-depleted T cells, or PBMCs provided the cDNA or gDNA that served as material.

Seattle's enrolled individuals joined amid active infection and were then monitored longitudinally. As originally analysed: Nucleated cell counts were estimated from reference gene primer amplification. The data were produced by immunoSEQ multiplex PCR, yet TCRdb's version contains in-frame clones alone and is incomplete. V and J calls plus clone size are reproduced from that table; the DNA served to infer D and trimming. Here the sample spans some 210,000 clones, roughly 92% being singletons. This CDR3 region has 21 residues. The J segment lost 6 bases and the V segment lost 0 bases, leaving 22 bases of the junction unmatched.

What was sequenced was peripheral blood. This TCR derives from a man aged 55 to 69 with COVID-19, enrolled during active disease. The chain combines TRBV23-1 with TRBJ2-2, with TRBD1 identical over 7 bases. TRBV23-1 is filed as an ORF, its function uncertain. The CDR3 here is CASSQSGPRGGWIYCAGELFF. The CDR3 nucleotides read TGCGCCAGCAGTCAATCGGGTCCTAGAGGGGGCTGGATCTATTGTGCCGGGGAGCTGTTTTTT.